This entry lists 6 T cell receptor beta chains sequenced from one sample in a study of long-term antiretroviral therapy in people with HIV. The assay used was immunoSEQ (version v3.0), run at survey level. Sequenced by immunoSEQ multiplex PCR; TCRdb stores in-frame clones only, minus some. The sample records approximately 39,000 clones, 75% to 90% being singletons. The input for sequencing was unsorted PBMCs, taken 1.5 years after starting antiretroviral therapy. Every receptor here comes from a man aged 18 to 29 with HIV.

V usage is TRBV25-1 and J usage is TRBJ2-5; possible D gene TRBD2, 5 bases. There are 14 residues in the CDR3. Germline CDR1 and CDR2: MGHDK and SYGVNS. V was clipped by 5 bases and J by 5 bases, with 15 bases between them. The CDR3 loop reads CASSSKRDGETQYF. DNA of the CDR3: TGTGCCAGCAGTTCCAAACGGGATGGGGAGACCCAGTACTTC.

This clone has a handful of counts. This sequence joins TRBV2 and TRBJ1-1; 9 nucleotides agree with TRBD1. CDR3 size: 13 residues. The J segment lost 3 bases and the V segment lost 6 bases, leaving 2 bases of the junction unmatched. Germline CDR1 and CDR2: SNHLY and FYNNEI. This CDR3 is CASRRDRDTEAFF. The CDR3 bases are TGTGCCAGCAGGAGGGACAGGGACACTGAAGCTTTCTTT.

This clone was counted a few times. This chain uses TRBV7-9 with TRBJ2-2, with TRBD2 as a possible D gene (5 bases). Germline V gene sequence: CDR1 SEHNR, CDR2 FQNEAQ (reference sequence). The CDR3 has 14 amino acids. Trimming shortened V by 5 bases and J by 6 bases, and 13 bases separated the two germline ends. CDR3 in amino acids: CASSPRGSAGELFF. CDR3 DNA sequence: TGTGCCAGCAGCCCCCGAGGGTCGGCCGGGGAGCTGTTTTTT.

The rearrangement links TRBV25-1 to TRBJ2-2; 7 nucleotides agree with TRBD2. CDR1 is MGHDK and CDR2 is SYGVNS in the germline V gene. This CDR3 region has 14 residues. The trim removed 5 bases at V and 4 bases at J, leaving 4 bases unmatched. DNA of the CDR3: TGTGCCAGCAGTTGGGAGGGATCCACCGGGGAGCTGTTTTTT. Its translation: CASSWEGSTGELFF.

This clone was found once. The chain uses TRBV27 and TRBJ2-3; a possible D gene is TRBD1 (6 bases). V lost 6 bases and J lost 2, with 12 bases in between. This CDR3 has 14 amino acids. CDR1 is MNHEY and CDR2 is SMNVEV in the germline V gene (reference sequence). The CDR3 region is CASRRQGITDTQYF. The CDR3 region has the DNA TGTGCCAGCAGGCGCCAGGGGATCACAGATACGCAGTATTTT.

CDR3 DNA sequence: TGTGCCAGCAGTGAGGGGGCCGGGGAGCTGTTTTTT. It codes for CASSEGAGELFF. V is TRBV4-2 and J is TRBJ2-2, with a tentative D call TRBD1 (6 bases). The CDR3 is 12 amino acids. The germline V gene has CDR1 LGHNA and CDR2 YNFKEQ. The ends were cut back, 6 bases at V and 6 bases at J, with 8 bases in the middle.